What follows are 24 T cell receptor beta chains derived from one specimen sequenced in a study of T-cell reconstitution after alpha-beta-depleted transplantation in children (dated by TCRdb to 2015 to 2016). The treatment or condition label here, explained by the study, means: allogeneic hematopoietic cell transplantation with graft depleted of TCRalphabeta T cells and CD19 B cells. The library came from PCR. The sample was run on an Illumina HiSeq 2500. To normalize quantification of the TCRbeta repertoire, the TCR libraries were built with molecular barcoding that relied on unique molecular identifiers. Using fastp trimming at Q25 and MiXCR clonotype assembly, TCRdb reanalyzed the public sequencing data and kept in-frame beta chains. CDR3 protein duplicates are merged, each entry listing the most common genes and DNA. This sample holds around 200,000 distinct CDR3 sequences; about a tenth were observed only once. The top ten hold roughly 28% of the sample.

The sequenced sample was PBMCs, obtained before TCRalphabeta/CD19-depleted stem cell transplant. The receptors were sampled from a child in the first two years of life with acute myeloid leukemia, due to receive a stem cell transplant.

This clonotype was counted ten times or more. The chain joins TRBV30 to TRBJ1-2; D is ambiguous. The CDR3 runs to 12 residues. CDR1 and CDR2 from the germline V gene are GTSNPN and SVGIG (reference sequence). Trimming pared 1 base from V and 6 bases from J, leaving 9 bases between. For the CDR3, the DNA is TGTGCCTGGAGTGGCGACTGGAATGGCTACACCTTC. Protein product: CAWSGDWNGYTF.

At least ten counts were recorded for this clonotype. The V gene is TRBV7-2, the J gene TRBJ2-1; 10 bases are a match to TRBD1. Germline CDR1 and CDR2: SGHTA and FQGNSA. This CDR3 region has 16 residues. Trimming took 1 base from V and 3 from J; bases not matched to a gene: 3. The CDR3 reads CASSLVGTGVYNEQFF. In nucleotides, the CDR3 is TGTGCCAGCAGCTTAGTCGGGACAGGGGTCTACAATGAGCAGTTCTTC. Full variable domain (missing parts from reference TRBV7-2 and TRBJ2-1): GAGVSQSPSNKVTEKGKDVELRCDPISGHTALYWYRQSLGQGLEFLIYFQGNSAPDKSGLPSDRFSAERTGGSVSTLTIQRTQQEDSAVYLCASSLVGTGVYNEQFFGPGTRLTVL.

The V gene is TRBV12-3 or TRBV12-4, the J gene TRBJ2-1, with TRBD2 matching 7 bases. This CDR3 comprises 18 residues. The CDR3 is CTCSLDFGPGLHHNEQFF. The CDR3 nucleotides are TGTACCTGCAGTTTAGACTTTGGGCCGGGACTACACCACAATGAGCAGTTCTTC.

This clonotype was seen a handful of times. The J gene is TRBJ2-3, the V gene TRBV11-2; D gene uncertain. Germline V gene lookup returns CDR1 SGHAT and CDR2 FQNNGV. This CDR3 has 16 residues. V was pared by 3 bases and J by 0 bases, with 13 bases between. The CDR3 coding sequence is TGTGCCAGCAGCTTCGAGGTGATATATAGCACAGATACGCAGTATTTT. Translating it yields CASSFEVIYSTDTQYF.

This clonotype was detected many times. In DNA form, the CDR3 reads TGTGCCAGCAGCGCTCCATACGGGGGGGTCCGCAACTATGGCTACACCTTC. It specifies CASSAPYGGVRNYGYTF. J is TRBJ1-2 and V is TRBV9; tentative D call: TRBD1 (5 bases). Trimming left V 3 bases short and J 2 bases short, with 20 bases between. CDR3 length: 17 residues. Germline CDR1 is SGDLS and CDR2 is YYNGEE.

This clonotype was counted many times. The V gene is TRBV20-1, the J gene TRBJ2-3; D might be TRBD2 (5 bases). There are 15 residues in the CDR3. The germline V gene encodes CDR1 DFQATT and CDR2 SNEGSKA (reference sequence). V gave up 0 bases and J gave up 1 base, with 11 bases separating them. The CDR3 sequence is CSARDEGVGTDTQYF. CDR3 coding DNA: TGCAGTGCTAGAGACGAGGGAGTCGGCACAGATACGCAGTATTTT.

This clonotype was seen ten or more times. In nucleotides, the CDR3 is TGTGCCAGCAGCCAAGGGTTCCGCGGCCCCAATGAGCAGTTCTTC. Its translation is CASSQGFRGPNEQFF. V gene TRBV3-1 combines with J gene TRBJ2-1; D not certain. The CDR3 consists of 15 residues. With 1 base removed from V and 6 bases from J, the gap between germline ends came to 13 bases. The germline gives CDR1 LGHDT, CDR2 YNNKEL (reference sequence).

This clonotype was seen repeatedly, ten times or more. The chain recombines TRBV20-1 with TRBJ2-3, with D tentatively TRBD1 (6 bases). Deletions cut 3 bases from V and 6 bases from J, with 10 bases between. The CDR3 consists of 12 residues. Germline-derived CDR1 and CDR2 are DFQATT and SNEGSKA (reference sequence). As DNA, the CDR3 is TGCAGTGCTAGCGATACAGGGGATACGCAGTATTTT. This gives the protein CSASDTGDTQYF.

The sample holds a few counts of this clonotype. The genes are TRBV5-1 and TRBJ2-5, with D unresolved. V lost 3 bases and J 0 bases, leaving 6 bases between the germline ends. The germline V gene encodes CDR1 SGHRS and CDR2 YFSETQ. The CDR3 loop spans 13 amino acids. DNA of the CDR3: TGCGCCAGCAGCTCAGTGTACCAAGAGACCCAGTACTTC. Amino acid sequence: CASSSVYQETQYF.

This clonotype was counted many times. This chain joins TRBV29-1 and TRBJ2-1, with D maybe TRBD2 (6 bases). The CDR3 has 13 residues. The germline V gene has CDR1 SQVTM and CDR2 ANQGSEA. The V and J ends lost 7 bases and 5 bases respectively, with 15 bases between them. In DNA form, the CDR3 reads TGCAGCGCCTGGGACTCGGACCACAATGAGCAGTTCTTC. It yields the protein CSAWDSDHNEQFF.

A few counts support this clonotype. In DNA, the CDR3 is TGCAGCGTTGCGGGACTCTCGGGCGAGCAGTACTTC. This codes for CSVAGLSGEQYF. This chain uses TRBV29-1 with TRBJ2-7, with D perhaps TRBD2 (6 bases). Germline assignment: CDR1 SQVTM and CDR2 ANQGSEA. The CDR3 extends over 12 amino acids. V was shortened by 4 bases and J by 6 bases, with 13 bases between the two germline ends.

This clonotype has ten or more counts. The gene calls are TRBV14 and TRBJ2-1, with 12 bases lining up with TRBD2. The germline V gene encodes CDR1 SGHDN and CDR2 FVKESK. The CDR3 spans 16 residues. With V trimmed by 4 bases and J by 8 bases, 9 bases remained unmatched. CDR3 sequence reads: CASSLLAGGRGDEQFF. CDR3 in DNA: TGTGCCAGCAGCCTACTAGCGGGGGGCCGGGGAGATGAGCAGTTCTTC.

The chain is built from TRBV20-1 and TRBJ2-3, with 10 bases aligning to TRBD2. The CDR3 contains 17 residues. CDR1 DFQATT and CDR2 SNEGSKA come from the germline V gene (reference sequence). CDR3 bases: TGCTGCGCTCGTCGGCAGCGGGGGGGCCGTAGCACAGATACGCAGTATTTT. It encodes CCARRQRGGRSTDTQYF.

At least ten counts were recorded for this clonotype. The J gene is TRBJ2-2, the V gene TRBV9; the match to TRBD2 covers 11 bases. Germline lookup yields CDR1 SGDLS and CDR2 YYNGEE. The CDR3 is 17 residues long. The junction had 5 bases not matched to a gene; V was cut back by 0 bases and J by 4 bases. CDR3 sequence: CASSVALAGGPTGELFF. The DNA for the CDR3 is TGTGCCAGCAGCGTAGCTCTAGCGGGAGGCCCCACCGGGGAGCTGTTTTTT.

This clonotype occurred many times. V and J are TRBV5-1 and TRBJ2-1; the D gene is possibly TRBD2 (5 bases). There are 13 residues in the CDR3. Per the germline V gene, CDR1 is SGHRS and CDR2 is YFSETQ. V lost 4 bases and J 9 bases, leaving 14 bases between the germline ends. CDR3 sequence: CASSPGVASEQFF. The CDR3 DNA follows: TGCGCCAGCAGCCCCGGGGTAGCCTCTGAGCAGTTCTTC.

This clonotype was recorded many times. The chain has TRBV7-2 and TRBJ2-7; tentative D call: TRBD2 (5 bases). Germline CDR1 SGHTA, CDR2 FQGNSA. The CDR3 is made up of 14 amino acids. The V end lost 5 bases, the J end lost 6 bases, and 17 bases lay between the germline ends. The CDR3 spells CASSQLPGNSEQYF. The CDR3 DNA reads as TGTGCCAGCAGCCAACTACCGGGAAACAGCGAGCAGTACTTC.

This clonotype was seen only a few times. The genes are TRBV12-3 or TRBV12-4 and TRBJ2-4, with D perhaps matching TRBD1 or TRBD2 (5 bases each). Trimming left V 5 bases short and J 3 bases short, with 14 bases between. The CDR3 sequence is 15 residues long. CDR3 bases: TGTGCCAGCAGTCCTGGGACGGCGGGCAAAAACATTCAGTACTTC. The encoded protein is CASSPGTAGKNIQYF.

This clonotype was recorded a few times. The V call is TRBV7-2, the J call TRBJ2-1; D gene uncertain. Trimming pared 3 bases from V and 6 bases from J, leaving 9 bases between. Germline lookup yields CDR1 SGHTA and CDR2 FQGNSA. There are 13 residues in the CDR3. The CDR3 loop is CASSFLGINEQFF. The CDR3 nucleotides read TGTGCCAGCAGCTTCTTGGGTATCAATGAGCAGTTCTTC.

This clonotype came up many times. This chain connects TRBV19 to TRBJ1-1; unclear D gene. Germline V CDR1 and CDR2: LNHDA, SQIVND (reference sequence). The CDR3 has 13 amino acids. The V and J ends lost 4 bases and 1 base respectively, with 7 bases between them. The CDR3 bases are TGTGCCAGTAGTAAGAGGGAGAACACTGAAGCTTTCTTT. Protein sequence: CASSKRENTEAFF.

This clonotype appeared many times. The chain recombines TRBV7-3 with TRBJ2-1; the match to TRBD2 covers 10 bases. The V gene end was trimmed by 5 bases and the J gene end by 1 base; junction bases not matched to a gene: 17. CDR1 and CDR2 (germline): SGHTA, FQGTGA. The CDR3 sequence is 20 residues long. In DNA form, the CDR3 reads TGTGCCAGCAGCCAAGCAGTTAAAAGCGGGAGGGCCGGATCCTACAATGAGCAGTTCTTC. Its translation: CASSQAVKSGRAGSYNEQFF. Drawing the rest from reference TRBV7-3 and TRBJ2-1, the complete variable domain is GAGVSQTPSNKVTEKGKYVELRCDPISGHTALYWYRQSLGQGPEFLIYFQGTGAADDSGLPNDRFFAVRPEGSVSTLKIQRTERGDSAVYLCASSQAVKSGRAGSYNEQFFGPGTRLTVL.

The sample holds many counts of this clonotype. This chain connects TRBV5-1 to TRBJ2-1; a possible D gene is TRBD1 (6 bases). The CDR3 loop spans 15 amino acids. Looked up from germline, CDR1 is SGHRS and CDR2 is YFSETQ. The ends were cut back, 2 bases at V and 4 bases at J, with 13 bases in the middle. CDR3 sequence (DNA): TGCGCCAGCAGCTTCTCAGGGGCGGAGTACAATGAGCAGTTCTTC. It encodes CASSFSGAEYNEQFF.

In its sample, this clonotype was seen many times. This rearrangement joins TRBV5-1 to TRBJ1-2, with 10 bases aligning to TRBD1. Germline CDR1 SGHRS, CDR2 YFSETQ. J was trimmed by 6 bases and V by 0 bases; bases with no gene match: 8. This CDR3 has 16 residues. CDR3 amino acids: CASSLERGDRGNGYTF. CDR3 bases: TGCGCCAGCAGCTTGGAGCGCGGGGACAGGGGCAATGGCTACACCTTC.

This clonotype was seen ten or more times. The gene calls are TRBV18 and TRBJ2-3, with D perhaps TRBD1 (5 bases). The CDR3 loop spans 15 amino acids. Germline V gives CDR1 KGHSH, CDR2 LQKENI. V gave up 3 bases and J gave up 4 bases, with 14 bases separating them. The CDR3 nucleotides are TGTGCCAGCTCACCGCAGGGTGCGTCCGCAGATACGCAGTATTTT. As protein: CASSPQGASADTQYF.

Turning to this clonotype: A read error may account for a junction end that differs from germline. The chain combines TRBV20-1 with TRBJ2-2; TRBD1 is a possible D gene (6 bases). The CDR3 spans 12 residues. The germline V gene has CDR1 DFQATT and CDR2 SNEGSKA (reference sequence). The CDR3 sequence is CSAKRDTWELLF. CDR3 coding DNA: TGCAGTGCTAAACGGGACACCTGGGAGCTGTTATTT.